The clone carrying this T cell receptor (beta chain) was seen a handful of times. Its antigen remains unknown. These data come from a study of T cells in Graves' hyperthyroidism and ophthalmopathy. Researchers amplified the TCR beta CDR3 regions from RNA transcripts. Using the HTBI primer set, a first-round RT-PCR was run on the TCR CDR3. In TCRdb, the multiplex PCR reads were re-called with MiXCR into one record per CDR3 protein. This sample has about 540,000 distinct CDR3 sequences, with 46% found just once. The CDR3 extends over 14 amino acids. Germline V gives CDR1 LNHDA, CDR2 SQIVND (reference sequence). Losses at the gene ends were 6 bases for V and 6 bases for J; bases not matched to a gene: 11. Study-level findings and limits: Ophthalmopathy was model-predicted a median approximately 6.4 months pre-onset.

The chain uses TRBV19 and TRBJ2-7, with 7 bases that match TRBD2. Sequencing used peripheral blood or thyroid tissue (not recorded which). This TCR was recovered from a woman between 18 and 30 years old with Graves' hyperthyroidism. In DNA, the CDR3 is TGTGCCAGTAGCACGGGACTACCCTCGGGCGAGCAGTACTTC. Residues: CASSTGLPSGEQYF.